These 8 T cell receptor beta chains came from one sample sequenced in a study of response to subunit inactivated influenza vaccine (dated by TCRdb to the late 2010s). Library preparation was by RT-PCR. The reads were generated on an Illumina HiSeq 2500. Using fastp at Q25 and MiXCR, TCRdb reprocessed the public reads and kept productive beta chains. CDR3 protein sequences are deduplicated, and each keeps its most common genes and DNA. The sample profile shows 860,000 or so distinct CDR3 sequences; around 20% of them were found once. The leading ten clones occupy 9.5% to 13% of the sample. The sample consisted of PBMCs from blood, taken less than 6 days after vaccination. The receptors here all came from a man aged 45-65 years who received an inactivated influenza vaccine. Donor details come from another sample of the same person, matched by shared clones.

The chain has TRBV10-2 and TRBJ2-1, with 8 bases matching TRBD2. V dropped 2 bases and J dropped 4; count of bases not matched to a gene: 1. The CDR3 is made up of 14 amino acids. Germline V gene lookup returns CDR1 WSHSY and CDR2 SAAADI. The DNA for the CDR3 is TGCGCCAGCAGTGAGCTAGCGGGTTACAATGAGCAGTTCTTC. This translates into CASSELAGYNEQFF.

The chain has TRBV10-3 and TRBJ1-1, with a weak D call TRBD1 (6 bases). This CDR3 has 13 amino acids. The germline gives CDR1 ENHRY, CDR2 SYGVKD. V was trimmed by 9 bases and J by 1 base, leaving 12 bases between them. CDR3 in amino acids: CAIQGGTNTEAFF. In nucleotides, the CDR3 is TGTGCCATACAAGGGGGAACGAACACTGAAGCTTTCTTT.

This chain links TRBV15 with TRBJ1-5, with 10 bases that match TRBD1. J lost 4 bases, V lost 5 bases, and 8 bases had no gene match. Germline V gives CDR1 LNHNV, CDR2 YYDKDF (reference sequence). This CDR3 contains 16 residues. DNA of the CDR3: TGTGCCACCAGCGGTGGACAGGGGGACTGGAATCAGCCCCAGCATTTT. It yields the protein CATSGGQGDWNQPQHF.

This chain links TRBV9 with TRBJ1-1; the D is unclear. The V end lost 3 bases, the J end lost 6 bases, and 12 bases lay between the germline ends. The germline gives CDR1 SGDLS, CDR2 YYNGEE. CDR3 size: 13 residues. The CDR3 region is CASSGDDLPEAFF. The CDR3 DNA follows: TGTGCCAGCAGCGGAGACGACCTACCTGAAGCTTTCTTT.

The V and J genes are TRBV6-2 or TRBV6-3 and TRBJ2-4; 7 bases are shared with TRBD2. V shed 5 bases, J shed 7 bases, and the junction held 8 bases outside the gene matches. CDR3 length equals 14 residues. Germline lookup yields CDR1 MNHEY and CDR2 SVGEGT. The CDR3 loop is CASSKGSGRNIQYF. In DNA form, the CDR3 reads TGTGCCAGCAGTAAAGGTTCCGGGAGGAACATTCAGTACTTC.

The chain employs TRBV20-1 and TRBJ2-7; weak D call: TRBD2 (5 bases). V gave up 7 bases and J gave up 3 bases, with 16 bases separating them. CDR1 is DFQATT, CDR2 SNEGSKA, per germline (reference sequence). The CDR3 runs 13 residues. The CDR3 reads CSGDRGIDYEQYF. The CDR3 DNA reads TGCAGTGGAGATCGAGGGATCGACTACGAGCAGTACTTC.

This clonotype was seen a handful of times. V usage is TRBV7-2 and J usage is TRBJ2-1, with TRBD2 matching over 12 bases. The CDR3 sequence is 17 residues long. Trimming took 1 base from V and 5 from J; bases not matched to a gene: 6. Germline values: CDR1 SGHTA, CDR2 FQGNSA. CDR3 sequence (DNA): TGTGCCAGCAGCTTAGGGGCTAGCGGGAGGGCCCACAATGAGCAGTTCTTC. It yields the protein CASSLGASGRAHNEQFF.

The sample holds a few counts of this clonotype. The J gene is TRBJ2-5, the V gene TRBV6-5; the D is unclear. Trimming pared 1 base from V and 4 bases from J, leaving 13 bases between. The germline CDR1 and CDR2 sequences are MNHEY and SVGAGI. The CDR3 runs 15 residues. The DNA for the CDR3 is TGTGCCAGCAGTTACTACGTAGGGAAGGGAGAGACCCAGTACTTC. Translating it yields CASSYYVGKGETQYF.